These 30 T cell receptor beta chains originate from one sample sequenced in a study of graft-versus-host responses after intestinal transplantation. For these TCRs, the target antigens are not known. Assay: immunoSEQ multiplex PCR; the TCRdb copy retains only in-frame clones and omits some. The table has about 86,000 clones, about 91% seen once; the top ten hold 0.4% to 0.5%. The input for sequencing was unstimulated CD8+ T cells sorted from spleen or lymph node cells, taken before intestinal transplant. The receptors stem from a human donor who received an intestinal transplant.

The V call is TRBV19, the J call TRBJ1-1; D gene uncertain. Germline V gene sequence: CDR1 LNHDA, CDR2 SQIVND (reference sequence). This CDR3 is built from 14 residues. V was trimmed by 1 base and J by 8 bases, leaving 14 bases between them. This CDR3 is CASSIVNSGPEAFF. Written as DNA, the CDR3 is TGTGCCAGTAGTATAGTTAATTCAGGCCCCGAAGCTTTCTTT.

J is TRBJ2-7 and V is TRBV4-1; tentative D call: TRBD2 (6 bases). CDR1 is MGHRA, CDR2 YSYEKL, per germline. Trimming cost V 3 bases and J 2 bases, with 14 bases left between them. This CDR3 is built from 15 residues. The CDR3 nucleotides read TGCGCCAGCAGCCATCGACTAGGAAGTCCCTACGAGCAGTACTTC. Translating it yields CASSHRLGSPYEQYF.

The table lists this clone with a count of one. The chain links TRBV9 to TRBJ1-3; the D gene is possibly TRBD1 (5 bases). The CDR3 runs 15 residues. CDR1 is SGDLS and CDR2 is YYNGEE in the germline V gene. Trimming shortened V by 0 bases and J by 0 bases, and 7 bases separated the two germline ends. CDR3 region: CASSVGQYSGNTIYF. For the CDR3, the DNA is TGTGCCAGCAGCGTAGGACAGTACTCTGGAAACACCATATATTTT. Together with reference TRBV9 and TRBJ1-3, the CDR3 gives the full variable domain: DSGVTQTPKHLITATGQRVTLRCSPRSGDLSVYWYQQSLDQGLQFLIQYYNGEERAKGNILERFSAQQFPDLHSELNLSSLELGDSALYFCASSVGQYSGNTIYFGEGSWLTVV.

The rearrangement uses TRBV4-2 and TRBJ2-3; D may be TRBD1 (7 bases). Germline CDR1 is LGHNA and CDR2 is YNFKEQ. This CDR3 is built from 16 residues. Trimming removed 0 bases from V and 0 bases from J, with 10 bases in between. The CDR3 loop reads CASSQETGTSTDTQYF. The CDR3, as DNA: TGTGCCAGCAGCCAAGAGACAGGGACTAGCACAGATACGCAGTATTTT.

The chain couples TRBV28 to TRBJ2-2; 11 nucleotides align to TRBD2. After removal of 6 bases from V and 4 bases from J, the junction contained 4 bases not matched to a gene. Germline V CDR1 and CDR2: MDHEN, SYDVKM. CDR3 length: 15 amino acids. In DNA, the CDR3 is TGTGCCAGCAGCCGACTAGCGGGGATCACCGGGGAGCTGTTTTTT. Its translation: CASSRLAGITGELFF. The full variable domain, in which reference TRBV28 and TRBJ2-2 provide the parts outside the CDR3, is DVKVTQSSRYLVKRTGEKVFLECVQDMDHENMFWYRQDPGLGLRLIYFSYDVKMKEKGDIPEGYSVSREKKERFSLILESASTNQTSMYLCASSRLAGITGELFFGEGSRLTVL.

The CDR3 reads CASSVRGDRGPAVDGYTF. CDR3 sequence (DNA): TGTGCCAGCAGCGTCAGAGGGGACAGGGGGCCCGCCGTGGATGGCTACACCTTC. The chain couples TRBV9 to TRBJ1-2; TRBD1 aligns across 12 bases. The CDR3 totals 18 residues. V lost 2 bases to trimming and J lost 6 bases; unmatched junction nucleotides: 14. Germline V gene sequence: CDR1 SGDLS, CDR2 YYNGEE.

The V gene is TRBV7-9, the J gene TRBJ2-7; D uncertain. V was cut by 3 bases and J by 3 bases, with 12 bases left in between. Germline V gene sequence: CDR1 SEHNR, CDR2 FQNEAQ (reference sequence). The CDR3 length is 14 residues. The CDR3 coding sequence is TGTGCCAGCAGCTTTGAAAACAGCCACTACGAGCAGTACTTC. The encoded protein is CASSFENSHYEQYF.

Here the CDR3 reads CSVESPRVYGYTF. CDR3 in DNA: TGCAGCGTTGAAAGTCCCAGGGTCTATGGCTACACCTTC. The rearrangement uses TRBV29-1 and TRBJ1-2; perhaps TRBD1 as D (5 bases). This CDR3 comprises 13 residues. Germline V gene lookup returns CDR1 SQVTM and CDR2 ANQGSEA. Trimming stripped 2 bases from V and 4 bases from J, with 11 bases between.

The CDR3 DNA sequence: TGTGCCAGTAGGACAGGAATTCGGGAGCAGTTCTTC. Amino acid sequence: CASRTGIREQFF. The chain carries TRBV19 and TRBJ2-1, with D perhaps TRBD1 (6 bases). From germline, CDR1 is LNHDA and CDR2 SQIVND (reference sequence). V gave up 6 bases and J gave up 10 bases, with 13 bases separating them. This CDR3 region has 12 residues.

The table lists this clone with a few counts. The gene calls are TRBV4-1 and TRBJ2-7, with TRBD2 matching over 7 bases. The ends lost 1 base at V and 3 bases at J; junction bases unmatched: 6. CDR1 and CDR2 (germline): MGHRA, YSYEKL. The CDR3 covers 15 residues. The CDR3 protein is CASSQVASGLYEQYF. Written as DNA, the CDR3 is TGCGCCAGCAGCCAAGTCGCTAGCGGACTCTACGAGCAGTACTTC.

In DNA, the CDR3 is TGTGCCACCCTACTAGCGGGTAGCTCCTACGAGCAGTACTTC. It codes for CATLLAGSSYEQYF. V gene TRBV28 combines with J gene TRBJ2-5, with TRBD2 matching 9 bases. The better agreement between TRBJ2-7 and the DNA end casts doubt on the J call. The CDR3 runs to 14 residues. CDR1 and CDR2 from the germline V gene are MDHEN and SYDVKM.

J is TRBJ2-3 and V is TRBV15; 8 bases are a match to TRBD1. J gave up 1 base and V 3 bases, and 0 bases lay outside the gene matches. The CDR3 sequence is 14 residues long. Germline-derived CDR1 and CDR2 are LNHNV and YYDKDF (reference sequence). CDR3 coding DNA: TGTGCCACCAGCAGGGACAGGGGCACAGATACGCAGTATTTT. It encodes CATSRDRGTDTQYF.

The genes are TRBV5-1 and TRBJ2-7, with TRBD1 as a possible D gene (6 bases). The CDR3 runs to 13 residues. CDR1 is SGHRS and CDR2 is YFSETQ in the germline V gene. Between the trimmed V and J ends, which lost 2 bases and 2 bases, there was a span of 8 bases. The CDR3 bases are TGCGCCAGCAGCTTTGGGGACACCTACGAGCAGTACTTC. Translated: CASSFGDTYEQYF. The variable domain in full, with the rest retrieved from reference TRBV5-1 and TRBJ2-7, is KAGVTQTPRYLIKTRGQQVTLSCSPISGHRSVSWYQQTPGQGLQFLFEYFSETQRNKGNFPGRFSGRQFSNSRSEMNVSTLELGDSALYLCASSFGDTYEQYFGPGTRLTVT.

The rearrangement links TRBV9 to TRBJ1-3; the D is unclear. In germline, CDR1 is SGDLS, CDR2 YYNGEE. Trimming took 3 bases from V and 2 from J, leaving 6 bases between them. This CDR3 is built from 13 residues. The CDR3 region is CASSETPGNTIYF. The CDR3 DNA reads TGTGCCAGCAGCGAGACTCCTGGAAACACCATATATTTT.

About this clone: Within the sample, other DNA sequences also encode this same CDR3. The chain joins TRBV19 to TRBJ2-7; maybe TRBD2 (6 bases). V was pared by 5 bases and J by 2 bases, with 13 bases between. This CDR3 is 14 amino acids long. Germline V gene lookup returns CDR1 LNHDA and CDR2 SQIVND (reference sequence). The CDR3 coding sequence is TGTGCCAGTAGTCCCGGGACTGGGCCCTACGAGCAGTACTTC. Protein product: CASSPGTGPYEQYF.

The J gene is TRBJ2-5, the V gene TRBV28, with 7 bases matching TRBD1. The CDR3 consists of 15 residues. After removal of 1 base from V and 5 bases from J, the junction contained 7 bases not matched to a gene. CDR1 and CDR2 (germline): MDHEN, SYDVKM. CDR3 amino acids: CASSLLGGLSETQYF. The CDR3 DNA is TGTGCCAGCAGTTTATTAGGGGGCTTATCGGAGACCCAGTACTTC.

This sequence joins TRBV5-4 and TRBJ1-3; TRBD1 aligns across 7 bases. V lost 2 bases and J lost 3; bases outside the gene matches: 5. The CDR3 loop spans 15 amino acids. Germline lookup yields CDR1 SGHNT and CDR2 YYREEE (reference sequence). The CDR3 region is CASSFDREYGNTIYF. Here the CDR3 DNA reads TGTGCCAGCAGCTTTGACAGGGAGTATGGAAACACCATATATTTT.

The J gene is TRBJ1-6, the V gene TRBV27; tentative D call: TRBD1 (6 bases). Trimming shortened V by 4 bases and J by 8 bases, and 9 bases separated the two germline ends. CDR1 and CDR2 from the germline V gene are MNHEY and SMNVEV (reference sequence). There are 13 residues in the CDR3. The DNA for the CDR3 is TGTGCCAGCAGTTCCTACAGGGATTCACCCCTCCACTTT. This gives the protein CASSSYRDSPLHF.

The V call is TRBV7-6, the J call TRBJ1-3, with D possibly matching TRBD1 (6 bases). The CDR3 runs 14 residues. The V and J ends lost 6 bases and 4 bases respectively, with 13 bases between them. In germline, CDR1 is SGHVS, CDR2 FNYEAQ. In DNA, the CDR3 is TGTGCCAGCAGTTTCGAGACAGGCGGAAACACCATATATTTT. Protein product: CASSFETGGNTIYF.

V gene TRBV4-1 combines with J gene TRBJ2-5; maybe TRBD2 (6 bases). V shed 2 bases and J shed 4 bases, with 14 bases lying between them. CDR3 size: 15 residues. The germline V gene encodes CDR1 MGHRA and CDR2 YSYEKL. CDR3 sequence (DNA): TGCGCCAGCAGCCAAACCCCGGGAGCCCCAGAGACCCAGTACTTC. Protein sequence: CASSQTPGAPETQYF.

CDR3 protein: CASSPLAGGSTYEQYF. In DNA form, the CDR3 reads TGTGCCAGCAGTCCATTAGCGGGAGGGTCGACCTACGAGCAGTACTTC. The J gene is TRBJ2-7, the V gene TRBV27; 11 nucleotides align to TRBD2. With 5 bases clipped from V and 2 bases from J, the junction kept 8 bases outside the gene matches. Germline V gene data show CDR1 as MNHEY and CDR2 as SMNVEV (reference sequence). CDR3 length: 16 amino acids.

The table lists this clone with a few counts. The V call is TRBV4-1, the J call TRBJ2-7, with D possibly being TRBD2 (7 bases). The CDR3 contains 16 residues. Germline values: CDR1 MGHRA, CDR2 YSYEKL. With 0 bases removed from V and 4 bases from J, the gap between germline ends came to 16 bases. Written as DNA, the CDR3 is TGCGCCAGCAGCCAAGATCGGTCAGGGGAGGGTTACGAGCAGTACTTC. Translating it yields CASSQDRSGEGYEQYF.

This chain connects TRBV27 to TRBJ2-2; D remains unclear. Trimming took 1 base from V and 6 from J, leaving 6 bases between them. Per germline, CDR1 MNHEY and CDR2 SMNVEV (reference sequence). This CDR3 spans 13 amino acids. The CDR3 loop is CASSLFGAGELFF. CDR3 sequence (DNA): TGTGCCAGCAGTTTATTCGGTGCCGGGGAGCTGTTTTTT.

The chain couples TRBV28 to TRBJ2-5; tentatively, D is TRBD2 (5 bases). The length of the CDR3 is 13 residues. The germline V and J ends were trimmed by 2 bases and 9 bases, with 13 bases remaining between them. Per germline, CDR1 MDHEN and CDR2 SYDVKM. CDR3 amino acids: CASSLGWGAAQYF. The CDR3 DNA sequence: TGTGCCAGCAGTTTAGGATGGGGAGCGGCCCAGTACTTC.

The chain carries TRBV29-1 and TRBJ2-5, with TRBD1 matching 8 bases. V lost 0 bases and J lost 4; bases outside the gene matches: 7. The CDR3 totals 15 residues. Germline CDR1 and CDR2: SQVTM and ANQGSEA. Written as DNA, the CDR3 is TGCAGCGTTGAAGATTGGGACAGGAGTAGAGAGACCCAGTACTTC. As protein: CSVEDWDRSRETQYF.

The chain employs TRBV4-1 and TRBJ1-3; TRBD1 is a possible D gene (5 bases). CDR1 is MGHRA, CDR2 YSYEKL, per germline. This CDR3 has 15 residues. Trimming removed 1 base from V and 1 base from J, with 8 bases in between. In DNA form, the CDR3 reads TGCGCCAGCAGCCAAGTGGAGGGGTCTGGAAACACCATATATTTT. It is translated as CASSQVEGSGNTIYF.

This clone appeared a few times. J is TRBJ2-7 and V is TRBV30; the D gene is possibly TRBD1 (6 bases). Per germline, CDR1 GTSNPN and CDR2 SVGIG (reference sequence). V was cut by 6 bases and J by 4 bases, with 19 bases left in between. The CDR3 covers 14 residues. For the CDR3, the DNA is TGTGCCTGCGCCCCTTTGGGGGCGGAGTACGAGCAGTACTTC. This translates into CACAPLGAEYEQYF.

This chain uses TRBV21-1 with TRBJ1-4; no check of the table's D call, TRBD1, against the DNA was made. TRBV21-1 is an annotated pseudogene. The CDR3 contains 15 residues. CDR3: CASSKGAGLREKLFF. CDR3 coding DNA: TGTGCCAGCAGCAAAGGGGCAGGGCTGAGGGAAAAACTGTTTTTT.

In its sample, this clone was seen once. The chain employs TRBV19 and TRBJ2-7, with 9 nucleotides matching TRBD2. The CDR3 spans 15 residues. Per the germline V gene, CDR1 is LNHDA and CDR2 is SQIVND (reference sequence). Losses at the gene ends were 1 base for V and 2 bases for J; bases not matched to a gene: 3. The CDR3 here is CASSIGAGGPYEQYF. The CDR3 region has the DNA TGTGCCAGTAGTATAGGAGCGGGAGGCCCCTACGAGCAGTACTTC.

CDR3 nucleotides: TGCGCCAGCAGCCAGATGGGGGCAGGGTCCTACGAGCAGTACTTC. This encodes CASSQMGAGSYEQYF. This chain links TRBV4-1 with TRBJ2-7; D is possibly TRBD1 (6 bases). The V gene lost 3 bases and the J gene lost 1 base, with 13 bases spanning the gap. The germline gives CDR1 MGHRA, CDR2 YSYEKL. CDR3 length: 15 residues.